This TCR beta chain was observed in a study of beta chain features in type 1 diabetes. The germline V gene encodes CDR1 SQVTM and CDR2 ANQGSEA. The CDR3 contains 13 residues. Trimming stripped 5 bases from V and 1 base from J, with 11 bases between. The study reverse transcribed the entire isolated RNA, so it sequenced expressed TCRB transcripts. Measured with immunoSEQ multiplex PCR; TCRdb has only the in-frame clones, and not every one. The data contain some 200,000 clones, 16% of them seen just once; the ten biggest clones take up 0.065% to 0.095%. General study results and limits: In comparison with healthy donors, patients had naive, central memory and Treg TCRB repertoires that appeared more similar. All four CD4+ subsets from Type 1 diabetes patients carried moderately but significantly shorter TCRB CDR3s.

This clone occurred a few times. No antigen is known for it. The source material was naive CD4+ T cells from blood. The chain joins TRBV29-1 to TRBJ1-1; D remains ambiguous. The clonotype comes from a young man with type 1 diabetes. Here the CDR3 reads CSVLKGSNTEAFF. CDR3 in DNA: TGCAGCGTTCTTAAGGGCTCGAACACTGAAGCTTTCTTT.